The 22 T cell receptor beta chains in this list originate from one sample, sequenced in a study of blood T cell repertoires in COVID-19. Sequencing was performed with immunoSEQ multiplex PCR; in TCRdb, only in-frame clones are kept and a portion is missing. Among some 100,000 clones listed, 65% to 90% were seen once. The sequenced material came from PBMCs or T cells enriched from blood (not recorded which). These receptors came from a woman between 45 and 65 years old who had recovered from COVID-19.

The CDR3: CASSSPRRGRHEQYF. CDR3 bases: TGTGCCAGCAGTTCGCCCCGAAGGGGGCGTCACGAGCAGTACTTC. The chain carries TRBV28 and TRBJ2-7; 7 bases fit TRBD1. Germline loops: CDR1 MDHEN, CDR2 SYDVKM. V dropped 4 bases and J dropped 5; count of bases not matched to a gene: 11. The CDR3 consists of 15 residues.

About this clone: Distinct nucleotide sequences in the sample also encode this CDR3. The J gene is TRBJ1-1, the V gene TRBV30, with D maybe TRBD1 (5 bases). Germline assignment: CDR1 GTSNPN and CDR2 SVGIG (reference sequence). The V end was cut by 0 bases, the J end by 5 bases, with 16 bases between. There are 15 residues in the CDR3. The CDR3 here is CAWSVGGGGRTEAFF. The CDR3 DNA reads TGTGCCTGGAGTGTAGGCGGGGGGGGGAGGACTGAAGCTTTCTTT.

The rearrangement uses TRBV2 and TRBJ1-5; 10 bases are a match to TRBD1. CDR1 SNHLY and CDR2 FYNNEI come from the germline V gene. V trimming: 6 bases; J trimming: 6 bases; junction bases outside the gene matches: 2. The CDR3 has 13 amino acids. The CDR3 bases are TGTGCCAGCAGACGGACAGGGGGTCAGCCCCAGCATTTT. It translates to CASRRTGGQPQHF.

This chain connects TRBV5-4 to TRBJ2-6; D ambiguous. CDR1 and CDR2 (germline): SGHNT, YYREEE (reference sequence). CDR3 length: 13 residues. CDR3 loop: CGTGQVGANVLTF. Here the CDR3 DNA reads TGTGGCACTGGGCAGGTTGGTGCCAACGTCCTGACTTTC.

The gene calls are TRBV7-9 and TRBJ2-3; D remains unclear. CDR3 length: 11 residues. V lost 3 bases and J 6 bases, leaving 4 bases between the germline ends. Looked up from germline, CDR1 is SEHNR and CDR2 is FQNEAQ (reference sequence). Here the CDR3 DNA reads TGTGCCAGCAGCTTCGTCGATACGCAGTATTTT. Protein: CASSFVDTQYF.

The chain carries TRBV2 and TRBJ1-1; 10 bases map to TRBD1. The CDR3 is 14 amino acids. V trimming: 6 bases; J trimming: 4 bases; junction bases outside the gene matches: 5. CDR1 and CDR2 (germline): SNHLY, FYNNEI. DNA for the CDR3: TGTGCCAGCAGGCCCGGACAGGGGGTCACTGAAGCTTTCTTT. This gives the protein CASRPGQGVTEAFF. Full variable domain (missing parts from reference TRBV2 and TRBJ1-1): EPEVTQTPSHQVTQMGQEVILRCVPISNHLYFYWYRQILGQKVEFLVSFYNNEISEKSEIFDDQFSVERPDGSNFTLKIRSTKLEDSAMYFCASRPGQGVTEAFFGQGTRLTVV.

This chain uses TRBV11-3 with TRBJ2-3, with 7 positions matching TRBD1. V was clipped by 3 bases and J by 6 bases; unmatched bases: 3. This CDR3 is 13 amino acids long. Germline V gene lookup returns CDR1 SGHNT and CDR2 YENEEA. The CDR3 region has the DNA TGTGCCAGCAGCTTCGACAGGGCGGATACGCAGTATTTT. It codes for CASSFDRADTQYF.

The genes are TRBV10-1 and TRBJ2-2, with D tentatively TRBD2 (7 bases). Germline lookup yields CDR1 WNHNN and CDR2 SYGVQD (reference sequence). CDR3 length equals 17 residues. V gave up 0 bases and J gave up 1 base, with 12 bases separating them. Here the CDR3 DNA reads TGCGCCAGCAGTGAGTCTTCGGGGGGCCTGAACACCGGGGAGCTGTTTTTT. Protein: CASSESSGGLNTGELFF.

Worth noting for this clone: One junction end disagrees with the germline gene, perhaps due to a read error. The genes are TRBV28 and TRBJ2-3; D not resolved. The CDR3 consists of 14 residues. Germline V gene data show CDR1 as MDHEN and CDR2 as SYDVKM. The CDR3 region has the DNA TGTGCCAGCAGTTTCGCAGCGAGCACAAATACGCAGTATTTT. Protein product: CASSFAASTNTQYF.

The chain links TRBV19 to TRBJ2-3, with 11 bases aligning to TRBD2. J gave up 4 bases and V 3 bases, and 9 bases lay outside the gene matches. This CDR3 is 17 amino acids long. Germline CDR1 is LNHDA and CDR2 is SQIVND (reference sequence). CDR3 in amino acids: CASSISGLAGGSDTQYF. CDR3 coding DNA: TGTGCCAGTAGTATCTCCGGGCTAGCGGGAGGTTCAGATACGCAGTATTTT.

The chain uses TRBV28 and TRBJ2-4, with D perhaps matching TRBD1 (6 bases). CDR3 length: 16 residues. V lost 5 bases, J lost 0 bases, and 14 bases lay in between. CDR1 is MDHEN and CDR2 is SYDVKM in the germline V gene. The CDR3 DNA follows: TGTGCCAGCAGTCGTGGACAGACTAAAGCCAAAAACATTCAGTACTTC. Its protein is CASSRGQTKAKNIQYF.

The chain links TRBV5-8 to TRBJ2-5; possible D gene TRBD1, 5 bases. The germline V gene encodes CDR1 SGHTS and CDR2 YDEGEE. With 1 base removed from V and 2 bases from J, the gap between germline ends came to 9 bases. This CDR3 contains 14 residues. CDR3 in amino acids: CASSLMTVQETQYF. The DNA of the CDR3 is TGTGCCAGCAGCTTGATGACAGTTCAAGAGACCCAGTACTTC.

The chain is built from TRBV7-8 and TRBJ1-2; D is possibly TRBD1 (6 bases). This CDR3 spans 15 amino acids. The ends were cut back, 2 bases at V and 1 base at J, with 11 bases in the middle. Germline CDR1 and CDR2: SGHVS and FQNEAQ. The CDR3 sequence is CASSLLDSGNYGYTF. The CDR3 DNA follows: TGTGCCAGCAGCTTACTGGACAGTGGTAACTATGGCTACACCTTC. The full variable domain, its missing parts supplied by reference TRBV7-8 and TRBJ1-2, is GAGVSQSPRYKVAKRGQDVALRCDPISGHVSLFWYQQALGQGPEFLTYFQNEAQLDKSGLPSDRFFAERPEGSVSTLKIQRTQQEDSAVYLCASSLLDSGNYGYTFGSGTRLTVV.

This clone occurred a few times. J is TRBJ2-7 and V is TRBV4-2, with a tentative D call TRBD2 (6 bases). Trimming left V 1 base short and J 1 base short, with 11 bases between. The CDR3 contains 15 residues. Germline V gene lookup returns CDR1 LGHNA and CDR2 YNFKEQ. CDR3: CASSQGAEGSYEQYF. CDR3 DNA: TGTGCCAGCAGCCAAGGAGCGGAGGGATCCTACGAGCAGTACTTC.

This CDR3 reads CAWTVTDTEAFF. CDR3 DNA sequence: TGTGCCTGGACGGTGACAGACACTGAAGCTTTCTTT. This sequence joins TRBV30 and TRBJ1-1; perhaps TRBD1 as D (5 bases). Germline V CDR1 and CDR2: GTSNPN, SVGIG (reference sequence). V was clipped by 4 bases and J by 3 bases, with 9 bases between them. The CDR3 has 12 amino acids.

CDR3 sequence reads: CASQLELRETQYF. The CDR3 nucleotides are TGTGCCAGCCAACTAGAGTTGCGTGAGACCCAGTACTTC. V is TRBV18 and J is TRBJ2-5; tentative D call: TRBD2 (5 bases). V lost 8 bases and J 5 bases, leaving 15 bases between the germline ends. The CDR3 runs 13 residues. CDR1 KGHSH and CDR2 LQKENI come from the germline V gene.

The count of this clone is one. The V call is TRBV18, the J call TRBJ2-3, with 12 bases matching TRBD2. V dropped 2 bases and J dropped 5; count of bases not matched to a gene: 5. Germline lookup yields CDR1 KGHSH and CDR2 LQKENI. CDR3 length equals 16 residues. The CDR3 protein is CASSPALAGGEDTQYF. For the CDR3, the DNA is TGTGCCAGCTCACCAGCGCTAGCGGGGGGGGAAGATACGCAGTATTTT.

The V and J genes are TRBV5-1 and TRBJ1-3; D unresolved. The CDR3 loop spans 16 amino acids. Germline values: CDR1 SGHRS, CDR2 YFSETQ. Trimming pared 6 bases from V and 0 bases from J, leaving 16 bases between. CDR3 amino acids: CASKLSESSSGNTIYF. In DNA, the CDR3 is TGCGCCAGCAAGTTATCGGAGTCGAGCTCTGGAAACACCATATATTTT.

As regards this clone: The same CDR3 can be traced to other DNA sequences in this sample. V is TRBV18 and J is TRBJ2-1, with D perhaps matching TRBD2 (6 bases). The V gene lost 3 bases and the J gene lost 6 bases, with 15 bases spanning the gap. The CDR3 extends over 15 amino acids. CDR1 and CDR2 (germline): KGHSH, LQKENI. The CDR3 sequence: CASSPGSGVINEQFF. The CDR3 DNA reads TGTGCCAGCTCACCGGGATCGGGGGTGATCAATGAGCAGTTCTTC.

CDR3 sequence: CASSLAASTTDTQYF. The CDR3 DNA reads as TGTGCCAGTAGTCTGGCGGCGAGCACCACAGATACGCAGTATTTT. V gene TRBV19 combines with J gene TRBJ2-3; D is undetermined. The CDR3 loop spans 15 amino acids. Deletions cut 5 bases from V and 2 bases from J, with 14 bases between. CDR1 is LNHDA, CDR2 SQIVND, per germline (reference sequence).

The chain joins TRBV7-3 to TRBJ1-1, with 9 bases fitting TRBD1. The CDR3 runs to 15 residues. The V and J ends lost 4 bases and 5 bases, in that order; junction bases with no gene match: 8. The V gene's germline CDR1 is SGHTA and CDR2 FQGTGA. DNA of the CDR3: TGTGCCAGCAGCTCCAGCGGGACAGGGTCTACTGAAGCTTTCTTT. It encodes CASSSSGTGSTEAFF.

In nucleotides, the CDR3 is TGTGCCAGCAGTCTAGCGGGACCCCCCTACAATGAGCAGTTCTTC. Protein sequence: CASSLAGPPYNEQFF. The rearrangement joins TRBV27 to TRBJ2-1; 9 bases align to TRBD2. Germline-derived CDR1 and CDR2 are MNHEY and SMNVEV (reference sequence). With 5 bases clipped from V and 2 bases from J, the junction kept 4 bases outside the gene matches. The CDR3 covers 15 residues.